This note documents a single TCR beta chain sequence. These data are taken from a study of blood T cell repertoires in COVID-19. Study-level information: Acute and convalescent COVID-19 samples came from the United States, Italy and Spain. The cDNA or gDNA used as material had been derived from T cells, B-cell-depleted T cells, or PBMCs.

This table comes from immunoSEQ multiplex PCR, and its TCRdb copy is limited to in-frame clones, with some not included. The data hold more than 300,000 clones, with about 90% observed a single time. Input material: peripheral blood. The receptor was derived from a man younger than 30 who had recovered from COVID-19.

The CDR3 region is CASSLVDRPKDQPQHF. Here the CDR3 DNA reads TGTGCCAGCAGCTTGGTCGACAGGCCTAAGGATCAGCCCCAGCATTTT. The chain uses TRBV5-6 and TRBJ1-5; D is perhaps TRBD1 (6 bases). The V gene's germline CDR1 is SGHDT and CDR2 YYEEEE. Trimming stripped 0 bases from V and 5 bases from J, with 15 bases between. This CDR3 has 16 amino acids. Full variable domain (outside the CDR3, taken from reference TRBV5-6 and TRBJ1-5): DAGVTQSPTHLIKTRGQQVTLRCSPKSGHDTVSWYQQALGQGPQFIFQYYEEEERQRGNFPDRFSGHQFPNYSSELNVNALLLGDSALYLCASSLVDRPKDQPQHFGDGTRLSIL.